The source of this T cell receptor (beta chain) is a study of CD8+CD57+ T cells in acquired aplastic anemia. Study-wide background: Average DNA yield from sorted CD4+ and CD8+ cells was approximately 3 ug. Study findings and constraints: Overlapping CD8+ CDR3 repertoires of patients and controls contained roughly 27 shared sequences.

Researchers used genomic DNA as the template to profile TCR beta VDJ and CDR3. In TCRdb, the reads were re-called with MiXCR into one record per CDR3 protein. The table lists about 210,000 distinct CDR3 sequences, under 65% of them singletons. Germline assignment: CDR1 MNHEY and CDR2 SMNVEV (reference sequence). V gave up 7 bases and J gave up 7 bases; unmatched junction bases: 4. There are 13 residues in the CDR3. This clonotype has at least ten counts. What it recognizes is unknown. Sequencing was done on a sample of sorted CD4+, CD8+, or CD8+CD57+ T cells (not recorded which) from PBMCs. The V call is TRBV27, the J call TRBJ1-6, with 7 bases lining up with TRBD1. This sequence originates from a human donor in good health. CDR3 loop: CASNSGQNSPLHF. In DNA form, the CDR3 reads TGTGCCAGCAACTCGGGACAGAATTCACCCCTCCACTTT.